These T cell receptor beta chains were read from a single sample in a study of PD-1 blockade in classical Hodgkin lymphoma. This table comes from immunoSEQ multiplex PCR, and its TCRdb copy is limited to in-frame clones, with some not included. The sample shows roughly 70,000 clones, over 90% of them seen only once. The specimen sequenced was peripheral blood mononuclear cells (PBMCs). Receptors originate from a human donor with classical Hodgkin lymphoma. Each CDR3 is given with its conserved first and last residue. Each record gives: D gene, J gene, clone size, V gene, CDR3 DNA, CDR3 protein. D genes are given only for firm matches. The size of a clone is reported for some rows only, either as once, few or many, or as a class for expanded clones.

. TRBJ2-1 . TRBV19 TGTGCCAGTAGTATAGACAGGAGCGGGTACAATGAGCAGTTCTTC CASSIDRSGYNEQFF
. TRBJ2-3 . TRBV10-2 TGCGCCAGCAGTGATTGGCGCCACGACGATACGCAGTATTTT CASSDWRHDDTQYF
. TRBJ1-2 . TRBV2 TGTGCCAGCACCCCTTCAGGGGAGGAGAGAGGCTACACCTTC CASTPSGEERGYTF
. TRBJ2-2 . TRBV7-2 TGTGCCAGCTGCGTAGGGTCGGCGAACACCGGGGAGCTGTTTTTT CASCVGSANTGELFF
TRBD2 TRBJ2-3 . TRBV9 TGTGCCAGCAGCGGCGGGGGGGCAGGAGATACGCAGTATTTT CASSGGGAGDTQYF
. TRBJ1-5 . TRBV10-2 TGCGCCAGCAGTGGCGCAGGGAGTCAGCCCCAGCATTTT CASSGAGSQPQHF
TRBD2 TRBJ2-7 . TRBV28 TGTGCCAGCGCGGTAGCGGGAGCCCTATCCTACGAGCAGTACTTC CASAVAGALSYEQYF
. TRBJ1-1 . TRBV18 TGTGCCAGCTCACCAAGGTTGAACACTGAAGCTTTCTTT CASSPRLNTEAFF
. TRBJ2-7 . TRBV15 TGTGCCACCAGCAGAGAGGGGTTACAGATATCCTACGAGCAGTACTTC CATSREGLQISYEQYF
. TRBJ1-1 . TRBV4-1 TGCGCCAGCAGCCAACCAACAGGGTACACTGAAGCTTTCTTT CASSQPTGYTEAFF
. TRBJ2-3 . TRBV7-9 TGTGCCAGCAGCTCACCCCGTACAGATACGCAGTATTTT CASSSPRTDTQYF
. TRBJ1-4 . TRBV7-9 TGTGCCAGCAGCCCCGATGGGGCCCTTAATGAAAAACTGTTTTTT CASSPDGALNEKLFF
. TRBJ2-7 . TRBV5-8 TGTGCCAGCAGCCGGCGGGACACCTACGAGCAGTACTTC CASSRRDTYEQYF
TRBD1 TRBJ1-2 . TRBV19 TGTGCCAGTAGATATGACCATGACAGGGAACATGGCTACACCTTC CASRYDHDREHGYTF
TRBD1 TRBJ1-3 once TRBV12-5 TGTGCTAGTGGTCCTTCGACAGGGGCGGATTTT CASGPSTGADF
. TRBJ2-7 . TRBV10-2 TGCGCCAGCACCGAGGGGGCCTACGAGCAGTACTTC CASTEGAYEQYF
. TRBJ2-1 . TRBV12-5 TGTGCTAGTGGTTTGTGGAATGAGCAGTTCTTC CASGLWNEQFF
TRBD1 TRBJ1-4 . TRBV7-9 TGTGCCAGCAGCTCCCGGACAGGGTCACCAACTGTGCATGAAAAACTGTTTTTT CASSSRTGSPTVHEKLFF
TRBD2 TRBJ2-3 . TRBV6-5 TGTGCCAGCAGTTACTCGGCTAGCGGGGGGGCCGATACGCAGTATTTT CASSYSASGGADTQYF
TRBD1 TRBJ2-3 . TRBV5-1 TGCGCCAGCAGCCAAGGACAGGGGGGCACAGATACGCAGTATTTT CASSQGQGGTDTQYF
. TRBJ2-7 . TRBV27 TGTGCCAGCAGTCCCTCCGCGAACAGCTACGAGCAGTACTTC CASSPSANSYEQYF
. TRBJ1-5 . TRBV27 TGTGCCAGCAGTTTATCAAATCACCAGCCCCAGCATTTT CASSLSNHQPQHF
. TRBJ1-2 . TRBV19 TGTGCCAGTTCAATTTCGCCGGGATTCTATGGCTACACCTTC CASSISPGFYGYTF
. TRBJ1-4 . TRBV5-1 TGCGCCAGCAGCTCCCGGGGTTGGGATGAAAAACTGTTTTTT CASSSRGWDEKLFF
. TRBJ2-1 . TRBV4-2 TGTGCCAGCAGCCAACAGACAGCCAGCTCCTACAATGAGCAGTTCTTC CASSQQTASSYNEQFF
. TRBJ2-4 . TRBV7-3 TGTGCCAGCAGCTTAACAAAGCAAAACATTCAGTACTTC CASSLTKQNIQYF
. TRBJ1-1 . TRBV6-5 TGTGCCAGCAAAAATAGACAGAGCACTGAAGCTTTCTTT CASKNRQSTEAFF
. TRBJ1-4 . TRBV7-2 TGTGCCAGCTCGATGAATAGGGGTGTTAGAAATGAAAAACTGTTTTTT CASSMNRGVRNEKLFF
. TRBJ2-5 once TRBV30 TGTGCCTGGATGTTGGGCGGTGAGACCCAGTACTTC CAWMLGGETQYF